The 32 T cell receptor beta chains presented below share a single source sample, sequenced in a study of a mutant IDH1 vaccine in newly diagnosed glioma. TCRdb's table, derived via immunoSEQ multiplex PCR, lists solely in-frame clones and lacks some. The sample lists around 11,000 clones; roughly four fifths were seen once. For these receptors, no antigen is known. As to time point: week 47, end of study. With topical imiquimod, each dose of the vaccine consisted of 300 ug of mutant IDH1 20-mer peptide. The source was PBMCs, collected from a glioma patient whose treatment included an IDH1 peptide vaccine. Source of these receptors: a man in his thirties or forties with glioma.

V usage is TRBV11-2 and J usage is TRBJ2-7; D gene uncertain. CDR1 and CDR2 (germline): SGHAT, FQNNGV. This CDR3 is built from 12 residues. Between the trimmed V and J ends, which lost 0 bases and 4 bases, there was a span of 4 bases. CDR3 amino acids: CASSLDQYEQYF. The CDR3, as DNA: TGTGCCAGCAGCTTAGACCAATACGAGCAGTACTTC. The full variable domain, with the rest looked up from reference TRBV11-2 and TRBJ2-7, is EAGVAQSPRYKIIEKRQSVAFWCNPISGHATLYWYQQILGQGPKLLIQFQNNGVVDDSQLPKDRFSAERLKGVDSTLKIQPAKLEDSAVYLCASSLDQYEQYFGPGTRLTVT.

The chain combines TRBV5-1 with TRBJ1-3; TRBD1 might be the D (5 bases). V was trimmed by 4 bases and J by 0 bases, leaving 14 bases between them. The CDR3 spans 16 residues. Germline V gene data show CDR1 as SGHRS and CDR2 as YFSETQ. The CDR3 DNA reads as TGCGCCAGCAGCCCAGCGGGGGTCCCCTCTGGAAACACCATATATTTT. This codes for CASSPAGVPSGNTIYF. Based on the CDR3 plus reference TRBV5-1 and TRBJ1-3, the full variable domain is KAGVTQTPRYLIKTRGQQVTLSCSPISGHRSVSWYQQTPGQGLQFLFEYFSETQRNKGNFPGRFSGRQFSNSRSEMNVSTLELGDSALYLCASSPAGVPSGNTIYFGEGSWLTVV.

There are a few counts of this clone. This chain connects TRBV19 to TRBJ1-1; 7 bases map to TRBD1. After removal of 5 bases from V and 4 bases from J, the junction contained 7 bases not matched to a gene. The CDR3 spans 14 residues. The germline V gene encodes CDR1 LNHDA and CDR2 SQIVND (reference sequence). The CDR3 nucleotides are TGTGCCAGTAGTCTTAGACAGGGCCCCACTGAAGCTTTCTTT. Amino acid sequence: CASSLRQGPTEAFF.

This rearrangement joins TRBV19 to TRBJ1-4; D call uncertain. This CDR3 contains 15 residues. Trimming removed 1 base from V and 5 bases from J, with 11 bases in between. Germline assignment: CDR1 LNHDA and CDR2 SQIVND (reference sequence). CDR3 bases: TGTGCCAGTAGTATAGCCTCCCACCCAAATGAAAAACTGTTTTTT. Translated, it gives CASSIASHPNEKLFF.

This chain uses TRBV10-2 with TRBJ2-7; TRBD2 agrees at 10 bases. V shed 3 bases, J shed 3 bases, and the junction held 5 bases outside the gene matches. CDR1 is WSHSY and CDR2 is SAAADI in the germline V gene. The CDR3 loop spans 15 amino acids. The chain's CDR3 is CASSEGSSGGYEQYF. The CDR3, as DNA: TGCGCCAGCAGTGAAGGGTCTAGCGGGGGCTACGAGCAGTACTTC.

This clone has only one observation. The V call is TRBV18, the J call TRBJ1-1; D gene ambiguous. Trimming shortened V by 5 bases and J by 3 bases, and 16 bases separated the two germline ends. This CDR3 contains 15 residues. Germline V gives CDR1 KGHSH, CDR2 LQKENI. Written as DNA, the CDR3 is TGTGCCAGCTCATCCCGTCCTGTACTAGACACTGAAGCTTTCTTT. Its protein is CASSSRPVLDTEAFF. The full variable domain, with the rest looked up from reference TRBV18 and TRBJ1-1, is NAGVMQNPRHLVRRRGQEARLRCSPMKGHSHVYWYRQLPEEGLKFMVYLQKENIIDESGMPKERFSAEFPKEGPSILRIQQVVRGDSAAYFCASSSRPVLDTEAFFGQGTRLTVV.

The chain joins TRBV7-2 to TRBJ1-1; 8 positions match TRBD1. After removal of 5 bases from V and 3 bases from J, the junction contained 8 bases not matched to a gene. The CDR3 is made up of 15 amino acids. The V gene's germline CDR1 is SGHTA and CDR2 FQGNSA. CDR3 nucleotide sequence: TGTGCCAGCAGCCCCCGGACAGGGTCGGACACTGAAGCTTTCTTT. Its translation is CASSPRTGSDTEAFF.

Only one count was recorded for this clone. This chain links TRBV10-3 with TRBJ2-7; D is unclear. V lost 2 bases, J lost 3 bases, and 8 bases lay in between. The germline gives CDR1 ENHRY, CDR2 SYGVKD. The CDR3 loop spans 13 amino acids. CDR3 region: CAISEDNRYEQYF. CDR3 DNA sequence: TGTGCCATCAGTGAGGACAATCGCTACGAGCAGTACTTC.

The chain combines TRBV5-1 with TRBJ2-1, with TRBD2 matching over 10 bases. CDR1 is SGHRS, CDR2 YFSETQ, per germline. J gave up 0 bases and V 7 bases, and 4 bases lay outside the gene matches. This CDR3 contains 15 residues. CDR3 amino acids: CASQPSGSSYNEQFF. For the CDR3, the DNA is TGCGCCAGCCAACCTAGCGGGAGCTCCTACAATGAGCAGTTCTTC. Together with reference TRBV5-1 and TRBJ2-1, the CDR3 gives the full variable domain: KAGVTQTPRYLIKTRGQQVTLSCSPISGHRSVSWYQQTPGQGLQFLFEYFSETQRNKGNFPGRFSGRQFSNSRSEMNVSTLELGDSALYLCASQPSGSSYNEQFFGPGTRLTVL.

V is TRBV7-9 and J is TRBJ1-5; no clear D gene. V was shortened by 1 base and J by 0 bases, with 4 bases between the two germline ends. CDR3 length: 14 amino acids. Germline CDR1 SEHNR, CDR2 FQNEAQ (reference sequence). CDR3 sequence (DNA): TGTGCCAGCAGCTTAGAATATAGCAATCAGCCCCAGCATTTT. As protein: CASSLEYSNQPQHF. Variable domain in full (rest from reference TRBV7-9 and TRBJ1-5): DTGVSQNPRHKITKRGQNVTFRCDPISEHNRLYWYRQTLGQGPEFLTYFQNEAQLEKSRLLSDRFSAERPKGSFSTLEIQRTEQGDSAMYLCASSLEYSNQPQHFGDGTRLSIL.

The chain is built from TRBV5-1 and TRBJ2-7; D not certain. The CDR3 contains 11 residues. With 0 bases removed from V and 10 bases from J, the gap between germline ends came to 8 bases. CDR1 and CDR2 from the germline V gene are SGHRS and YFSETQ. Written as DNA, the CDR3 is TGCGCCAGCAGCTTGGACACTATACAGTACTTC. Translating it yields CASSLDTIQYF.

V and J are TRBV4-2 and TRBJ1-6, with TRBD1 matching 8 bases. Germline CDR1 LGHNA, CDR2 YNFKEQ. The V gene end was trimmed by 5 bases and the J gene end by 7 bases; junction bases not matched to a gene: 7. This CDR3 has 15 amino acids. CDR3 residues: CASSVGQALNSPLHF. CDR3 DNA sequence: TGTGCCAGCAGCGTGGGACAGGCCCTAAATTCACCCCTCCACTTT.

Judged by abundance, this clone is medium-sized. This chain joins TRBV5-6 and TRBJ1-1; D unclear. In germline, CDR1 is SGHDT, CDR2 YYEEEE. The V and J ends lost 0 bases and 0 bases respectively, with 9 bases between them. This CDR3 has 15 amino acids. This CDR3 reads CASSLVQGVNTEAFF. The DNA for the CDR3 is TGTGCCAGCAGCTTGGTACAAGGCGTGAACACTGAAGCTTTCTTT.

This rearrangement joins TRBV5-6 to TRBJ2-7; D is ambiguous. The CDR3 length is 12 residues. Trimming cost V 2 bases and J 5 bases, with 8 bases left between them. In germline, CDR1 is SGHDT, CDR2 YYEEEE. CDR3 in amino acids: CASSLSPHEQYF. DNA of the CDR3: TGTGCCAGCAGCTTATCCCCGCACGAGCAGTACTTC.

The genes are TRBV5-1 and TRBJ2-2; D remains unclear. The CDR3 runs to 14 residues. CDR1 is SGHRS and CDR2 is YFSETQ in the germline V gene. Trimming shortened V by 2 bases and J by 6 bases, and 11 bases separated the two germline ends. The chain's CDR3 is CASSLDLPPGELFF. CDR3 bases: TGCGCCAGCAGCTTAGACCTCCCCCCCGGGGAGCTGTTTTTT.

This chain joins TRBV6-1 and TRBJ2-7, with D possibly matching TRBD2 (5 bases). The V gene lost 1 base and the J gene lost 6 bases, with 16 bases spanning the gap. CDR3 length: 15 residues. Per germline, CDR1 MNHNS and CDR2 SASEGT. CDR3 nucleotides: TGTGCCAGCAGTGAAGGGTTAGAGGGAATCCGCGAGCAGTACTTC. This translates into CASSEGLEGIREQYF.

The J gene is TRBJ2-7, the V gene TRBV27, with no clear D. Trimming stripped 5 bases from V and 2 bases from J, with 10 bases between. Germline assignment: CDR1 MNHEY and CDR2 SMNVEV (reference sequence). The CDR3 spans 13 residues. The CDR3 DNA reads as TGTGCCAGCAGTCCCCCCGGTCCCTACGAGCAGTACTTC. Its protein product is CASSPPGPYEQYF.

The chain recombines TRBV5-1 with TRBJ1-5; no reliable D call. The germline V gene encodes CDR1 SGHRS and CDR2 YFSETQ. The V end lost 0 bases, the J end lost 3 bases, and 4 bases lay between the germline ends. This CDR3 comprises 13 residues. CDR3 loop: CASSLAINQPQHF. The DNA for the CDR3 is TGCGCCAGCAGCTTGGCCATCAATCAGCCCCAGCATTTT.

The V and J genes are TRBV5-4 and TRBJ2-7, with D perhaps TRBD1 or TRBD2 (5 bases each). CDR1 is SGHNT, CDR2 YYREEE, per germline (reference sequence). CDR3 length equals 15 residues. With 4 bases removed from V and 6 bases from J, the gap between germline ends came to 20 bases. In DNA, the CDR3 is TGTGCCAGCAGCCCGCCCGGGACGCTTCCACTCGAGCAGTACTTC. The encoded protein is CASSPPGTLPLEQYF.

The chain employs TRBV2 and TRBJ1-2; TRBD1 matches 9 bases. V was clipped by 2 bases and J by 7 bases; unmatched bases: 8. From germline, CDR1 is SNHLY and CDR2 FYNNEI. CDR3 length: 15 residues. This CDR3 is CASSEINLTGGGYTF. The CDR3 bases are TGTGCCAGCAGTGAAATCAATCTGACAGGGGGTGGCTACACCTTC.

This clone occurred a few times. The CDR3 DNA reads as TGTGCCAGCTCACCAGGCGGAAATCAGCCCCAGCATTTT. It is translated as CASSPGGNQPQHF. This sequence joins TRBV18 and TRBJ1-5, with unresolved D. V was clipped by 2 bases and J by 4 bases, with 6 bases between them. This CDR3 comprises 13 residues. Germline loops: CDR1 KGHSH, CDR2 LQKENI.

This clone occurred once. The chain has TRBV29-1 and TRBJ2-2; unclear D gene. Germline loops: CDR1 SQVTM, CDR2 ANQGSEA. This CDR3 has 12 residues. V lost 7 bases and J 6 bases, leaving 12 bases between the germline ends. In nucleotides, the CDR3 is TGCAGCGCGTCCAGGCAATCCGGGGAGCTGTTTTTT. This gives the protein CSASRQSGELFF.

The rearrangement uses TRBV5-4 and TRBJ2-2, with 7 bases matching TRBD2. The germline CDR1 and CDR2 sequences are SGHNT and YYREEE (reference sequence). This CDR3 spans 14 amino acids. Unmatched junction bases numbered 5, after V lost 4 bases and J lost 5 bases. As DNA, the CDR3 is TGTGCCAGCAGCCAGAATAGCGGGACCGGGGAGCTGTTTTTT. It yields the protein CASSQNSGTGELFF.

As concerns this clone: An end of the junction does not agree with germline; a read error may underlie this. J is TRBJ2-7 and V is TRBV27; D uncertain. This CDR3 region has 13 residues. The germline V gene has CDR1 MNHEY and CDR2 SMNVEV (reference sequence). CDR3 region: CASSVSSFYEQYF. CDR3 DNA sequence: TGTGCCAGCAGTGTATCTTCCTTCTACGAGCAGTACTTC.

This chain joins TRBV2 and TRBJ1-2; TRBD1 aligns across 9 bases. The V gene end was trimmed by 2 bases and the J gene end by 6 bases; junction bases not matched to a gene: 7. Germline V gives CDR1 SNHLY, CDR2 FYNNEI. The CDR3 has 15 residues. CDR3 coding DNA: TGTGCCAGCAGTGAAAGTCGAACAGGGGGCGATGGCTACACCTTC. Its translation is CASSESRTGGDGYTF.

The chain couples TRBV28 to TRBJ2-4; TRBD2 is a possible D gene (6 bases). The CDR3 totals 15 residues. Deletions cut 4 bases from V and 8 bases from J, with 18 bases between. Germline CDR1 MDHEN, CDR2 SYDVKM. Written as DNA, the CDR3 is TGTGCCAGCAGTTCCCAGGATGGGACGGGGGACATTCAGTACTTC. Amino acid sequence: CASSSQDGTGDIQYF.

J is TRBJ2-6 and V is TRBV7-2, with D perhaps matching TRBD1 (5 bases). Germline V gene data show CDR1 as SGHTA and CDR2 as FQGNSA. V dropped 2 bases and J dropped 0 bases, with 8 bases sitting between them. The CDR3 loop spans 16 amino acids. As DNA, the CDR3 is TGTGCCAGCAGCTTACGACAGCGCTCTGGGGCCAACGTCCTGACTTTC. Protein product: CASSLRQRSGANVLTF.

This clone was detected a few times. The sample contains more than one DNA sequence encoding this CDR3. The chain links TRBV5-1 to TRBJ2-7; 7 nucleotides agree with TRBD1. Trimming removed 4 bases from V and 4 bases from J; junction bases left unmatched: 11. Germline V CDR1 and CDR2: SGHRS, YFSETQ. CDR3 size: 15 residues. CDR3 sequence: CASSETVGGLYEQYF. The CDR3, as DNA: TGCGCCAGCAGCGAAACAGTAGGGGGCCTTTACGAGCAGTACTTC.

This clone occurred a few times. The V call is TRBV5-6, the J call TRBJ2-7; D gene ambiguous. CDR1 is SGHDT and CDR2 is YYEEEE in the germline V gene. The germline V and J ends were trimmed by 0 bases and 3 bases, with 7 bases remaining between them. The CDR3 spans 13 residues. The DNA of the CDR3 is TGTGCCAGCAGCTTGGAAGAGATCTACGAGCAGTACTTC. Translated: CASSLEEIYEQYF.

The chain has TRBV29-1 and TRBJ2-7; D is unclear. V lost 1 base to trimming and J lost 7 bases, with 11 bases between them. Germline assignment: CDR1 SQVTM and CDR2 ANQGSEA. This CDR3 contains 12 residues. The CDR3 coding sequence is TGCAGCGTTGAAGGCTTAAGTTTGGAGCAGTACTTC. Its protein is CSVEGLSLEQYF.

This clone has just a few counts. This CDR3 is CASSLSGNQPQHF. The CDR3 bases are TGTGCCAGCAGCTTAAGCGGTAATCAGCCCCAGCATTTT. V is TRBV7-8 and J is TRBJ1-5; D is uncertain. The length of the CDR3 is 13 residues. V lost 2 bases to trimming and J lost 4 bases, with 6 bases between them. In germline, CDR1 is SGHVS, CDR2 FQNEAQ.

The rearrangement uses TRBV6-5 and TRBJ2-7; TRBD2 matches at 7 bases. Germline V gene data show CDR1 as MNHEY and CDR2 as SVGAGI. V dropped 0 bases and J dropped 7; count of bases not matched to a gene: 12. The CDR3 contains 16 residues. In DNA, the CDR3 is TGTGCCAGCAGTTACTCGATATCGGCGGGAGTAGGGGAGCAGTACTTC. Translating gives CASSYSISAGVGEQYF.